The 6 T cell receptor beta chains reported below all come from one sample, sequenced in a study of technical replicates of blood from a handful of donors. Data came from immunoSEQ multiplex PCR; TCRdb stores just in-frame clones and leaves some out. The data hold roughly 80,000 clones, with 94% observed a single time. Sequenced input: T cells isolated from PBMCs. Receptors originate from a human donor in good health.

This clone came up once. The chain links TRBV30 to TRBJ2-7; D might be TRBD2 (5 bases). Between the trimmed V and J ends, which lost 0 bases and 4 bases, there was a span of 13 bases. This CDR3 region has 14 residues. Germline-derived CDR1 and CDR2 are GTSNPN and SVGIG (reference sequence). The CDR3 loop reads CAWSVRREIYEQYF. CDR3 in DNA: TGTGCCTGGAGTGTCCGCCGGGAAATATACGAGCAGTACTTC.

CDR3 DNA sequence: TGCAGCGTCGGGACAGGCTCGCAAGAGACCCAGTACTTC. Protein: CSVGTGSQETQYF. The chain is built from TRBV29-1 and TRBJ2-5, with 8 bases fitting TRBD1. The CDR3 has 13 residues. Losses at the gene ends were 6 bases for V and 2 bases for J; bases not matched to a gene: 5. The germline gives CDR1 SQVTM, CDR2 ANQGSEA. Filled out from reference TRBV29-1 and TRBJ2-5, the complete variable domain reads SAVISQKPSRDICQRGTSLTIQCQVDSQVTMMFWYRQQPGQSLTLIATANQGSEATYESGFVIDKFPISRPNLTFSTLTVSNMSPEDSSIYLCSVGTGSQETQYFGPGTRLLVL.

This chain joins TRBV7-6 and TRBJ2-7, with TRBD1 identical over 11 bases. CDR3 length: 17 residues. V trimming: 1 base; J trimming: 5 bases; junction bases outside the gene matches: 10. The germline V gene has CDR1 SGHVS and CDR2 FNYEAQ. For the CDR3, the DNA is TGTGCCAGCAGCTTAGGGGGGTACCGGGACAGGGGGAACGAGCAGTACTTC. Translated: CASSLGGYRDRGNEQYF.

The rearrangement uses TRBV27 and TRBJ2-7; 10 nucleotides line up with TRBD1. This CDR3 region has 16 residues. J lost 6 bases, V lost 5 bases, and 13 bases had no gene match. Germline V gene sequence: CDR1 MNHEY, CDR2 SMNVEV (reference sequence). The CDR3, as DNA: TGTGCCAGCAGTCCATACCGGACAGGGGGAATAAGCGAGCAGTACTTC. Encoded protein: CASSPYRTGGISEQYF.

J is TRBJ2-7 and V is TRBV4-3, with 10 nucleotides matching TRBD2. The CDR3 contains 15 residues. The V gene's germline CDR1 is LGHNA and CDR2 YSLEER. Trimming cost V 1 base and J 2 bases; bases outside gene matches: 2. The CDR3 bases are TGCGCCAGCAGCCAAGTAAGCGGGAGGGCCTACGAGCAGTACTTC. Its translation: CASSQVSGRAYEQYF.

This chain uses TRBV4-2 with TRBJ2-4; TRBD2 agrees at 7 bases. The J segment lost 2 bases and the V segment lost 1 base, leaving 2 bases of the junction unmatched. The CDR3 runs 15 residues. The germline gives CDR1 LGHNA, CDR2 YNFKEQ. CDR3 in DNA: TGTGCCAGCAGCCAAGTGCGGGAGACCAAAAACATTCAGTACTTC. Translated: CASSQVRETKNIQYF.